Presented here are 20 T cell receptor beta chains from one specimen sequenced in a study of human T cells and chemical hapten exposure. MiXCR was run by TCRdb on the RACE reads, yielding one entry per CDR3 protein. The table lists 150,000 to 200,000 distinct CDR3 sequences, approximately 15% of them singletons. Time point: patch test 1, 2 weeks after DPC sensitization. Treatment noted: therapeutic diphenylcyclopropenone sensitization with weekly scalp DPC. Sequenced here: whole blood, sampled in connection with sensitization to the hapten diphenylcyclopropenone (DPC). These receptors originate from a woman aged 30 to 39 with alopecia areata. Some clones in this sample may be carry-over from other donors' samples.

This clonotype occurred a few times. The chain is built from TRBV30 and TRBJ1-2; a weak D match, TRBD1 (6 bases). Trimming shortened V by 4 bases and J by 6 bases, and 12 bases separated the two germline ends. The CDR3 is 12 amino acids. Germline values: CDR1 GTSNPN, CDR2 SVGIG (reference sequence). In nucleotides, the CDR3 is TGTGCCTGGACAGGGGTAGGGGATGGCTACACCTTC. Translating it yields CAWTGVGDGYTF.

The chain uses TRBV12-5 and TRBJ2-1, with unresolved D. With 0 bases removed from V and 4 bases from J, the gap between germline ends came to 1 base. Germline V lookup: CDR1 LGHNT, CDR2 FRNRAP. This CDR3 has 12 residues. CDR3 residues: CASGLVYNEQFF. The CDR3 DNA reads as TGTGCTAGTGGTTTGGTTTACAATGAGCAGTTCTTC.

At least ten counts were recorded for this clonotype. The V gene is TRBV5-1, the J gene TRBJ2-3; D may be TRBD1 (6 bases). Trimming left V 4 bases short and J 3 bases short, with 12 bases between. Looked up from germline, CDR1 is SGHRS and CDR2 is YFSETQ. This CDR3 is 14 amino acids long. This CDR3 is CASSRSDRTDTQYF. The DNA of the CDR3 is TGCGCCAGCAGCCGAAGCGACAGGACAGATACGCAGTATTTT. Drawing the rest from reference TRBV5-1 and TRBJ2-3, the complete variable domain is KAGVTQTPRYLIKTRGQQVTLSCSPISGHRSVSWYQQTPGQGLQFLFEYFSETQRNKGNFPGRFSGRQFSNSRSEMNVSTLELGDSALYLCASSRSDRTDTQYFGPGTRLTVL.

This clonotype was counted ten times or more. The chain employs TRBV28 and TRBJ2-1; either TRBD1 or TRBD2 may fit D (6 bases each). V was shortened by 5 bases and J by 2 bases, with 10 bases between the two germline ends. The CDR3 loop spans 14 amino acids. Germline CDR1 is MDHEN and CDR2 is SYDVKM. The CDR3 coding sequence is TGTGCCAGCAGTCTCGGGGGCGCCTACAATGAGCAGTTCTTC. This gives the protein CASSLGGAYNEQFF. Filled out from reference TRBV28 and TRBJ2-1, the complete variable domain reads DVKVTQSSRYLVKRTGEKVFLECVQDMDHENMFWYRQDPGLGLRLIYFSYDVKMKEKGDIPEGYSVSREKKERFSLILESASTNQTSMYLCASSLGGAYNEQFFGPGTRLTVL.

This clonotype has more than one count but fewer than ten. The chain combines TRBV28 with TRBJ1-6, with D hard to call. This CDR3 comprises 14 residues. V dropped 6 bases and J dropped 7 bases, with 13 bases sitting between them. The germline V gene encodes CDR1 MDHEN and CDR2 SYDVKM. CDR3 DNA: TGTGCCAGCAGGCGACGGAGTGAGAATTCACCCCTCCACTTT. This encodes CASRRRSENSPLHF.

This clonotype was seen a handful of times. The chain recombines TRBV2 with TRBJ2-7; 9 bases align to TRBD1. Trimming removed 5 bases from V and 2 bases from J; junction bases left unmatched: 4. The CDR3 sequence is 14 residues long. In germline, CDR1 is SNHLY, CDR2 FYNNEI. The CDR3 loop reads CASSTGGTAYEQYF. CDR3 in DNA: TGTGCCAGCAGTACAGGGGGCACAGCCTACGAGCAGTACTTC.

The rearrangement joins TRBV11-2 to TRBJ2-4; D uncertain. There are 15 residues in the CDR3. Germline loops: CDR1 SGHAT, CDR2 FQNNGV. Trimming cost V 0 bases and J 2 bases, with 8 bases left between them. The CDR3: CASSLDRVSKNIQYF. The CDR3 DNA reads TGTGCCAGCAGCTTAGATCGAGTTTCCAAAAACATTCAGTACTTC.

The chain has TRBV5-1 and TRBJ1-2, with D perhaps TRBD1 (5 bases). This CDR3 comprises 14 residues. With 3 bases removed from V and 3 bases from J, the gap between germline ends came to 12 bases. Germline assignment: CDR1 SGHRS and CDR2 YFSETQ. CDR3 DNA sequence: TGCGCCAGCAGCTCTTCACCGGGGGACTATGGCTACACCTTC. This encodes CASSSSPGDYGYTF.

This clonotype was counted many times. CDR3: CSVGRTYNEQFF. In DNA, the CDR3 is TGCAGCGTTGGAAGAACCTACAATGAGCAGTTCTTC. The rearrangement links TRBV29-1 to TRBJ2-1; D uncertain. Trimming took off 4 bases at V and 2 bases at J, with 6 bases between the two ends. This CDR3 has 12 amino acids. CDR1 is SQVTM and CDR2 is ANQGSEA in the germline V gene.

The V gene is TRBV11-1, the J gene TRBJ2-7, with 8 bases lining up with TRBD1. Trimming removed 3 bases from V and 4 bases from J; junction bases left unmatched: 5. Germline values: CDR1 SGHAT, CDR2 FQDESV (reference sequence). The CDR3 has 14 residues. The CDR3 DNA reads as TGTGCCAGCAGCTTGGCAGGGGGCGTATACGAGCAGTACTTC. This codes for CASSLAGGVYEQYF.

V usage is TRBV20-1 and J usage is TRBJ2-1, with D perhaps TRBD2 (6 bases). Germline V gene sequence: CDR1 DFQATT, CDR2 SNEGSKA (reference sequence). This CDR3 contains 12 residues. The ends were cut back, 3 bases at V and 6 bases at J, with 9 bases in the middle. The CDR3: CSASGSGNEQFF. CDR3 DNA: TGCAGTGCTAGCGGGAGTGGCAATGAGCAGTTCTTC.

This clonotype was seen ten or more times. The chain is built from TRBV3-1 and TRBJ2-5; TRBD1 might be the D (6 bases). The CDR3 length is 14 residues. The V end lost 0 bases, the J end lost 7 bases, and 12 bases lay between the germline ends. The V gene's germline CDR1 is LGHDT and CDR2 YNNKEL (reference sequence). The DNA for the CDR3 is TGTGCCAGCAGCCAAGAGTCATTGGGGGCGACCCAGTACTTC. This encodes CASSQESLGATQYF.

The rearrangement joins TRBV6-2 or TRBV6-3 to TRBJ2-7; 10 bases line up with TRBD2. This CDR3 is 18 amino acids long. Trimming took 3 bases from V and 3 from J; bases not matched to a gene: 14. Germline CDR1 MNHEY, CDR2 SVGEGT. In nucleotides, the CDR3 is TGTGCCAGCAGTTATTCCCCCTTTGTAGCGGGAGGTGACTACGAGCAGTACTTC. Its translation is CASSYSPFVAGGDYEQYF.

This clonotype was counted at least ten times. The CDR3 reads CASSLARPGLDGRQYF. The CDR3 DNA is TGTGCCAGCAGTTTGGCCCGCCCGGGACTAGACGGGCGGCAGTACTTC. V usage is TRBV27 and J usage is TRBJ2-7; 8 nucleotides line up with TRBD2. Germline V gene sequence: CDR1 MNHEY, CDR2 SMNVEV (reference sequence). The CDR3 has 16 amino acids. Trimming at V came to 3 bases and at J to 9 bases, leaving 16 bases not matched to a gene.

In its sample, this clonotype was seen a few times. This chain uses TRBV19 with TRBJ2-7, with TRBD1 identical over 12 bases. There are 15 residues in the CDR3. V gave up 9 bases and J gave up 9 bases; unmatched junction bases: 15. Germline V lookup: CDR1 LNHDA, CDR2 SQIVND (reference sequence). For the CDR3, the DNA is TGTGCCAGGAGGAACCGGGACAGGGGGCTTGTTAGGCAGTACTTC. This gives the protein CARRNRDRGLVRQYF.

The chain has TRBV2 and TRBJ2-1; 14 bases fit TRBD2. The CDR3 runs to 14 residues. With 6 bases clipped from V and 8 bases from J, the junction kept 3 bases outside the gene matches. Germline-derived CDR1 and CDR2 are SNHLY and FYNNEI. In DNA, the CDR3 is TGTGCCAGCAGGAGACTAGCGGGAGGGGATGAGCAGTTCTTC. It translates to CASRRLAGGDEQFF. Full variable domain (rest looked up from reference TRBV2 and TRBJ2-1): EPEVTQTPSHQVTQMGQEVILRCVPISNHLYFYWYRQILGQKVEFLVSFYNNEISEKSEIFDDQFSVERPDGSNFTLKIRSTKLEDSAMYFCASRRLAGGDEQFFGPGTRLTVL.

There are many counts of this clonotype. The chain has TRBV20-1 and TRBJ2-5; 8 nucleotides line up with TRBD2. The CDR3 extends over 11 amino acids. The germline V gene has CDR1 DFQATT and CDR2 SNEGSKA (reference sequence). The V segment lost 6 bases and the J segment 3 bases; nucleotides outside the gene matches: 0. DNA for the CDR3: TGCAGTGCGCGGGGGGAAGAGACCCAGTACTTC. Its translation: CSARGEETQYF.

The CDR3 sequence: CASSWGVGRSGTDTQYF. As DNA, the CDR3 is TGTGCCAGCAGTTGGGGGGTCGGGAGAAGTGGTACAGATACGCAGTATTTT. This chain joins TRBV27 and TRBJ2-3, with a possible D match to TRBD2 (6 bases). Germline CDR1 MNHEY, CDR2 SMNVEV (reference sequence). Trimming shortened V by 4 bases and J by 3 bases, and 20 bases separated the two germline ends. CDR3 length: 17 residues.

This rearrangement joins TRBV2 to TRBJ1-6; TRBD1 aligns across 12 bases. V trimming: 4 bases; J trimming: 9 bases; junction bases outside the gene matches: 4. The CDR3 contains 15 residues. Germline CDR1 is SNHLY and CDR2 is FYNNEI. The CDR3 DNA reads as TGTGCCAGCAGTGTGGGACAGGGGGCGTTTTCACCCCTCCACTTT. The encoded protein is CASSVGQGAFSPLHF.

A single count supports this clonotype. CDR3 sequence (DNA): TGTGCCAGCAGCGTAGGGGCGGGAAGCTTTTCCTACAATGAGCAGTTCTTC. Translated, it gives CASSVGAGSFSYNEQFF. This chain uses TRBV9 with TRBJ2-1; D perhaps matches TRBD2 (6 bases). CDR3 length: 17 amino acids. With 0 bases removed from V and 1 base from J, the gap between germline ends came to 14 bases. Per germline, CDR1 SGDLS and CDR2 YYNGEE.